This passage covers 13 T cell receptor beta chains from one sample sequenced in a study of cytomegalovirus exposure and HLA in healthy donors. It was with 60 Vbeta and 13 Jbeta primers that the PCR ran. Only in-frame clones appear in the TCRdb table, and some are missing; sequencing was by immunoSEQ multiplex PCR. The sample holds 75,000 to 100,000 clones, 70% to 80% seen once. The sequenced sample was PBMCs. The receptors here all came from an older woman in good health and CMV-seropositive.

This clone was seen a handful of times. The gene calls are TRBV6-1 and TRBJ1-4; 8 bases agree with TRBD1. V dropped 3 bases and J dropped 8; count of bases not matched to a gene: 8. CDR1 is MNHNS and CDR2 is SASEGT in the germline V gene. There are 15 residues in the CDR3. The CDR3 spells CASSDSGTGGEKLFF. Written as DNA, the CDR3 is TGTGCCAGCAGTGATTCCGGGACAGGTGGCGAAAAACTGTTTTTT.

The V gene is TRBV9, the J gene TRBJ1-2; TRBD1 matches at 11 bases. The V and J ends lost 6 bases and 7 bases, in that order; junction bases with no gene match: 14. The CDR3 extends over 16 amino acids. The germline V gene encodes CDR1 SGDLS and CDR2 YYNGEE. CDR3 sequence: CASNLGTGGFYSGYTF. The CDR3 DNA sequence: TGTGCCAGCAACCTTGGGACAGGGGGATTTTATAGTGGCTACACCTTC.

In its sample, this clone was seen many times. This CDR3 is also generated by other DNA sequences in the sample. For the CDR3, the DNA is TGTGCCAGCAGCGTCGGGCAGGGTAATGAAAAACTGTTTTTT. Amino acid sequence: CASSVGQGNEKLFF. The chain carries TRBV9 and TRBJ1-4; possible D gene TRBD1, 5 bases. CDR3 length equals 14 residues. Trimming shortened V by 2 bases and J by 4 bases, and 9 bases separated the two germline ends. CDR1 and CDR2 from the germline V gene are SGDLS and YYNGEE.

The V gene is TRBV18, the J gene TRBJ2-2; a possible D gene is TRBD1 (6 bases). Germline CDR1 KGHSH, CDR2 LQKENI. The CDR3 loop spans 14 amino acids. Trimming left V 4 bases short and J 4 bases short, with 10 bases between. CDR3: CASSLQGTTGELFF. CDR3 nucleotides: TGTGCCAGCTCACTTCAGGGGACCACCGGGGAGCTGTTTTTT.

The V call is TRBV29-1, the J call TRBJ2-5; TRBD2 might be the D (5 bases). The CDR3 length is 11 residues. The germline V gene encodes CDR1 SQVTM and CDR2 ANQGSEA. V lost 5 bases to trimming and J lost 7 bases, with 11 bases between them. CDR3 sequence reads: CSVIDEGTQYF. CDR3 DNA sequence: TGCAGCGTTATCGACGAGGGGACCCAGTACTTC.

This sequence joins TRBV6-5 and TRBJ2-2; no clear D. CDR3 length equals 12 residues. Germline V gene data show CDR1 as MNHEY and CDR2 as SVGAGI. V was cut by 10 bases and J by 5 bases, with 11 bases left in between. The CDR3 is CAIHSWTGELFF. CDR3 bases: TGTGCCATCCATAGTTGGACCGGGGAGCTGTTTTTT.

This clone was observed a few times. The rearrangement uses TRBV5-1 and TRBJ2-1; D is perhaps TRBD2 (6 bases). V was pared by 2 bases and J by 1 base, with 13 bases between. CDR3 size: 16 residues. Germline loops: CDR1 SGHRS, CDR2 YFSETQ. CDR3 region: CASSLVNSGSYNEQFF. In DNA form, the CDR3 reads TGCGCCAGCAGCTTAGTTAACAGCGGGTCCTACAATGAGCAGTTCTTC.

CDR3: CAISGVDRGHGYTF. The DNA of the CDR3 is TGTGCCATCAGTGGTGTTGACAGGGGGCATGGCTACACCTTC. The chain uses TRBV10-3 and TRBJ1-2; 10 bases are shared with TRBD1. Germline trimming cut 4 bases from V and 6 bases from J; bases unmatched to any gene: 5. This CDR3 region has 14 residues. Germline lookup yields CDR1 ENHRY and CDR2 SYGVKD.

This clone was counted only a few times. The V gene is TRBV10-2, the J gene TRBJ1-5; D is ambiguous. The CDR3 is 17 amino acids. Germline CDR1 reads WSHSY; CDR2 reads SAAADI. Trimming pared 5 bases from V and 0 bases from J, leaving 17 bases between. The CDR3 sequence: CASSLGGVGNSNQPQHF. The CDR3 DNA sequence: TGCGCCAGCAGTCTAGGCGGGGTAGGGAATAGCAATCAGCCCCAGCATTTT.

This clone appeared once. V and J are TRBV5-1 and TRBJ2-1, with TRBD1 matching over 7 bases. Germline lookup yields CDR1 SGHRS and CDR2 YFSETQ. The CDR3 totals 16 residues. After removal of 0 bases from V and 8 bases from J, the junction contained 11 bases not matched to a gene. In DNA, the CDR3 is TGCGCCAGCAGCTTGGTAGGGGGCGCAGCTAACGATGAGCAGTTCTTC. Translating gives CASSLVGGAANDEQFF.

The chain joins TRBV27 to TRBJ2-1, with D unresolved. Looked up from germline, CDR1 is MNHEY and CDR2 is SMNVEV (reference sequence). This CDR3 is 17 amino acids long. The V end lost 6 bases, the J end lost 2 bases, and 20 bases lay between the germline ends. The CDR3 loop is CASRPSNSNAPYNEQFF. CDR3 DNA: TGTGCCAGCAGACCATCAAACTCAAATGCCCCCTACAATGAGCAGTTCTTC.

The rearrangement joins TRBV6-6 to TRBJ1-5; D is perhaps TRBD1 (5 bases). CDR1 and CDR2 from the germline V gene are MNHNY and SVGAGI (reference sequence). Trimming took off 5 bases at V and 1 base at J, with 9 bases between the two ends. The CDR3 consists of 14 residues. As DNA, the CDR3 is TGTGCCAGCAGTGACGGGGGAAGCAATCAGCCCCAGCATTTT. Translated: CASSDGGSNQPQHF.

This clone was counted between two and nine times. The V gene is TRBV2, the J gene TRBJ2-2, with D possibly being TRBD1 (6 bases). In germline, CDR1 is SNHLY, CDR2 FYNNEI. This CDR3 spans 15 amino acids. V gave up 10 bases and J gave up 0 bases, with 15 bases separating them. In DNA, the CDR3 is TGTGCCAACACTAGAAGGGACACGAACACCGGGGAGCTGTTTTTT. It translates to CANTRRDTNTGELFF.